These T cell receptor beta chains were read from a single sample in a study of T cell responses to AZD1222 COVID-19 vaccine. The data were produced by immunoSEQ multiplex PCR, yet TCRdb's version contains in-frame clones alone and is incomplete. The repertoire holds more than 90,000 clones, with about 89% as singletons. Sequencing was performed on peripheral blood, taken 28 days after the second AZD1222 dose. The origin of the receptors is an adult who received the AZD1222 COVID-19 vaccine. CDR3s include the opening cysteine and the closing phenylalanine or tryptophan. The order of the fields is D gene, V gene, J gene, clone size, CDR3 DNA, CDR3 protein. D genes are given only for firm matches. Clone size is stated in some rows and not others, as once, few, many or a class when expanded.

TRBD1	TRBV5-8	TRBJ1-5	.	TGTGCCAGCAGCTTAGACAGGGTCGGGGATCAGCCCCAGCATTTT	CASSLDRVGDQPQHF
TRBD1	TRBV5-8	TRBJ1-1	once	TGTGCCAGCAGCTTGCGGACAGGGGTGACTGAAGCTTTCTTT	CASSLRTGVTEAFF
.	TRBV4-2	TRBJ2-7	.	TGTGCCAGCAGCCAAGAAATGGGAGTTGGCCCCTACGAGCAGTACTTC	CASSQEMGVGPYEQYF
TRBD2	TRBV6-5	TRBJ2-7	.	TGTGCCAGCAGTTACCTCCCTAGCGGGTACGAGCAGTACTTC	CASSYLPSGYEQYF
.	TRBV5-4	TRBJ1-2	.	TGTGCCAGCAGCCCGTTTGGGGGGCTCGCCTATGGCTACACCTTC	CASSPFGGLAYGYTF
.	TRBV30	TRBJ2-1	.	TGTGCCTGGAGTCCAATAACAGGGAACAATGAGCAGTTCTTC	CAWSPITGNNEQFF
TRBD2	TRBV24-1	TRBJ2-3	.	TGTGCCACCAGTGATCGAGCGGGAGGGCCTTCAGATACGCAGTATTTT	CATSDRAGGPSDTQYF
.	TRBV29-1	TRBJ2-3	.	TGCAGCAGTATCGGGGGCGAAACAGATACGCAGTATTTT	CSSIGGETDTQYF
.	TRBV28	TRBJ1-1	.	TGTGCCAGCAGTGGGCCGGGCCTCTTGAACACTGAAGCTTTCTTT	CASSGPGLLNTEAFF
.	TRBV11-3	TRBJ2-3	.	TGTGCCAGCTCCCCTTACACAGATACGCAGTATTTT	CASSPYTDTQYF
TRBD2	TRBV2	TRBJ2-1	.	TGTGCCAGCAGTGAAGCAGTAGCGGGGGGGTTCTACAATGAGCAGTTCTTC	CASSEAVAGGFYNEQFF
.	TRBV6-5	TRBJ1-1	.	TGTGCCAGCAGCCGGGGTCGTTCGAACACTGAAGCTTTCTTT	CASSRGRSNTEAFF
.	TRBV6-1	TRBJ1-1	.	TGTGCCAGCAGTGAAGGGTCATTCGGGGCCACTGAAGCTTTCTTT	CASSEGSFGATEAFF
.	TRBV4-1	TRBJ1-3	.	TGCGCCAGCAGCCAAGCGGGGAACTCTGGAAACACCATATATTTT	CASSQAGNSGNTIYF
TRBD1	TRBV18	TRBJ2-6	once	TGTGCCAGCTCACCTATGCAGGGGGTAGCTTCTGGGGCCAACGTCCTGACTTTC	CASSPMQGVASGANVLTF
.	TRBV13	TRBJ1-1	.	TGTGCCAGCAGCTTGTACCCGGGACGAACGAACACTGAAGCTTTCTTT	CASSLYPGRTNTEAFF
TRBD1	TRBV5-1	TRBJ1-6	.	TGCGCCAGCAGCTTGGACAGGGGTAATTCACCCCTCCACTTT	CASSLDRGNSPLHF
TRBD1	TRBV7-2	TRBJ2-7	once	TGTGCCAGCAGCCGGACAGGGCTCTACGAGCAGTACTTC	CASSRTGLYEQYF
TRBD1	TRBV28	TRBJ1-5	.	TGTGCCAGCAGGCAGGGGGCAGGGCAGCCCCAGCATTTT	CASRQGAGQPQHF
.	TRBV6-5	TRBJ1-2	.	TGTGCCAGCAGCCAGGGATTTCTTAACTATGGCTACACCTTC	CASSQGFLNYGYTF
.	TRBV5-6	TRBJ2-6	.	TGTGCCAGCAGCTTGAGGAGCTCCTCTGGGGCCAACGTCCTGACTTTC	CASSLRSSSGANVLTF
TRBD2	TRBV7-3	TRBJ2-5	.	TGTGCCAGCAGCTTACTGGGGACTAGCGGAGAGACCCAGTACTTC	CASSLLGTSGETQYF
.	TRBV5-4	TRBJ2-7	once	TGTGCCAGCAGCTTGGGAGGTCTGAACTCGGCCTACGAGCAGTACTTC	CASSLGGLNSAYEQYF
TRBD1	TRBV23-1	TRBJ1-4	.	TGCGCCAGCAGTCAATCGACAGGGAAAAATGAAAAACTGTTTTTT	CASSQSTGKNEKLFF
TRBD2	TRBV15	TRBJ2-5	.	TGTGCCACGAGTCCTTCCCGGTCGGCGGGAGGGGAGACCCAGTACTTC	CATSPSRSAGGETQYF
.	TRBV10-3	TRBJ1-1	.	TGTGCCATCAGTCAGACAGAAAACACTGAAGCTTTCTTT	CAISQTENTEAFF
.	TRBV28	TRBJ2-4	.	TGTGCCAGCATACCCGGGGGTGCCCAAAACATTCAGTACTTC	CASIPGGAQNIQYF
TRBD1	TRBV19	TRBJ1-1	.	TGTGCCAGTAGTATAGCCGCAGGGGGACCTATGAACACTGAAGCTTTCTTT	CASSIAAGGPMNTEAFF
.	TRBV5-1	TRBJ1-1	.	TGCGCCAGCAGATGGGGAGGGCAACCGAACACTGAAGCTTTCTTT	CASRWGGQPNTEAFF
TRBD2	TRBV5-1	TRBJ2-1	.	TGCGCCAGCAGAAACCCGGGACTAGCGGGAGACAATGAGCAGTTCTTC	CASRNPGLAGDNEQFF
.	TRBV19	TRBJ2-1	.	TGTGCCAGTAGTGTTTATATAAATGAGCAGTTCTTC	CASSVYINEQFF
.	TRBV11-3	TRBJ2-7	.	TGTGCCAGCAGCCCGAACCGGTACGAGCAGTACTTC	CASSPNRYEQYF
.	TRBV5-1	TRBJ2-5	.	TGCGCCAGCAGCACTCAGGAGGGACAGCAAGAGACCCAGTACTTC	CASSTQEGQQETQYF
.	TRBV12-5	TRBJ2-5	.	TGTGCTAGTGGTGACCTGAGGGATCAAGAGACCCAGTACTTC	CASGDLRDQETQYF
TRBD2	TRBV29-1	TRBJ2-1	.	TGCAGCGTTGCGGGAGGCGACATCTCCTACAATGAGCAGTTCTTC	CSVAGGDISYNEQFF
.	TRBV9	TRBJ1-1	.	TGTGCCAGCAGCGAAACCTCAGGGGTCCCTACTGAAGCTTTCTTT	CASSETSGVPTEAFF
TRBD1	TRBV6-5	TRBJ2-7	.	TGTGCCAGCGCCCCCGGGACAGGGTTAGCCTACGAGCAGTACTTC	CASAPGTGLAYEQYF
.	TRBV3-1/TRBV3-2	TRBJ1-1	.	TGTGCCAGCAGCCAAAGGGGAGTTAACACTGAAGCTTTCTTT	CASSQRGVNTEAFF
.	TRBV7-2	TRBJ1-6	.	TGTGCCAGCAGCTTAGTCGTCTATAATTCACCCCTCCACTTT	CASSLVVYNSPLHF